The 21 T cell receptor beta chains below were found in one sample sequenced in a study of shared clonotypes between healthy human individuals. The assay was immunoSEQ multiplex PCR, and TCRdb's table has in-frame clones only and misses some. Of roughly 2,500,000 clones listed, approximately 93% are singletons. What was sequenced was naive CD4+ T cells from PBMCs. Subset of the sample: CD45RA+ positively selected. Receptor source: a man between 18 and 29 years old in good health. Some clones in this sample may be carry-over from other donors' samples.

This clone showed up just once. V gene TRBV9 combines with J gene TRBJ2-3; 9 bases are shared with TRBD1. Trimming removed 4 bases from V and 2 bases from J; junction bases left unmatched: 5. Germline V gene data show CDR1 as SGDLS and CDR2 as YYNGEE. The CDR3 contains 15 residues. CDR3 sequence (DNA): TGTGCCAGCAGCTCACGGACAGGGGACACAGATACGCAGTATTTT. This translates into CASSSRTGDTDTQYF. Variable domain in full (rest from reference TRBV9 and TRBJ2-3): DSGVTQTPKHLITATGQRVTLRCSPRSGDLSVYWYQQSLDQGLQFLIQYYNGEERAKGNILERFSAQQFPDLHSELNLSSLELGDSALYFCASSSRTGDTDTQYFGPGTRLTVL.

This clone was seen a handful of times. The genes are TRBV19 and TRBJ1-1; the D is unclear. Germline loops: CDR1 LNHDA, CDR2 SQIVND (reference sequence). Trimming left V 6 bases short and J 5 bases short, with 10 bases between. The length of the CDR3 is 12 residues. CDR3 region: CASSSYGTEAFF. The CDR3, as DNA: TGTGCCAGTAGCTCGTATGGGACTGAAGCTTTCTTT.

The CDR3 is CASSLGFGTLGYTF. The CDR3 coding sequence is TGTGCCAGCAGTTTAGGTTTTGGGACCCTGGGCTACACCTTC. This rearrangement joins TRBV27 to TRBJ1-2; TRBD1 is a possible D gene (5 bases). This CDR3 has 14 residues. The germline V gene has CDR1 MNHEY and CDR2 SMNVEV (reference sequence). The V gene lost 2 bases and the J gene lost 8 bases, with 15 bases spanning the gap.

The chain recombines TRBV28 with TRBJ1-3; no firm D call. Between the trimmed V and J ends, which lost 4 bases and 0 bases, there was a span of 7 bases. The CDR3 has 14 amino acids. Germline lookup yields CDR1 MDHEN and CDR2 SYDVKM. CDR3: CASSSAGSGNTIYF. The DNA for the CDR3 is TGTGCCAGCAGTTCCGCAGGCTCTGGAAACACCATATATTTT.

The J gene is TRBJ1-3, the V gene TRBV6-5; D is possibly TRBD1 (6 bases). The CDR3 covers 15 residues. V was pared by 6 bases and J by 4 bases, with 16 bases between. Per germline, CDR1 MNHEY and CDR2 SVGAGI. This chain's CDR3 is CASRQTGFAGNTIYF. The CDR3 coding sequence is TGTGCCAGCAGGCAAACAGGGTTCGCCGGAAACACCATATATTTT.

The chain links TRBV7-9 to TRBJ2-1; D perhaps matches TRBD2 (5 bases). CDR3 length equals 15 residues. The ends were cut back, 5 bases at V and 2 bases at J, with 13 bases in the middle. Germline V gene data show CDR1 as SEHNR and CDR2 as FQNEAQ (reference sequence). The CDR3 loop is CASSPQRVTYNEQFF. Written as DNA, the CDR3 is TGTGCCAGCAGCCCACAGAGGGTCACCTACAATGAGCAGTTCTTC. Full variable domain (rest looked up from reference TRBV7-9 and TRBJ2-1): DTGVSQNPRHKITKRGQNVTFRCDPISEHNRLYWYRQTLGQGPEFLTYFQNEAQLEKSRLLSDRFSAERPKGSFSTLEIQRTEQGDSAMYLCASSPQRVTYNEQFFGPGTRLTVL.

As for this clone: This sample includes further DNA sequences coding for the same CDR3. CDR3 in DNA: TGTGCCAGCAGCTTGGGGGTGGGGCCCTACGAGCAGTACTTC. This encodes CASSLGVGPYEQYF. J is TRBJ2-7 and V is TRBV5-4; TRBD1 might be the D (5 bases). Trimming took 0 bases from V and 2 from J, leaving 9 bases between them. This CDR3 spans 14 amino acids. CDR1 is SGHNT, CDR2 YYREEE, per germline (reference sequence). Looking up the rest from reference TRBV5-4 and TRBJ2-7 gives the full variable domain: ETGVTQSPTHLIKTRGQQVTLRCSSQSGHNTVSWYQQALGQGPQFIFQYYREEENGRGNFPPRFSGLQFPNYSSELNVNALELDDSALYLCASSLGVGPYEQYFGPGTRLTVT.

CDR3 DNA: TGTGCCAGCAGTTTCCCCCCGGGACAGCTAAAATACGAGCAGTACTTC. This gives the protein CASSFPPGQLKYEQYF. The chain recombines TRBV28 with TRBJ2-7; 7 positions match TRBD1. Trimming removed 3 bases from V and 4 bases from J; junction bases left unmatched: 12. This CDR3 has 16 amino acids. Germline lookup yields CDR1 MDHEN and CDR2 SYDVKM.

The genes are TRBV7-2 and TRBJ2-1; 10 bases agree with TRBD2. Per the germline V gene, CDR1 is SGHTA and CDR2 is FQGNSA. The CDR3 is 15 amino acids. Trimming removed 7 bases from V and 9 bases from J; junction bases left unmatched: 12. The CDR3 spells CASMSRIAGGGEQFF. CDR3 sequence (DNA): TGTGCCAGCATGTCAAGGATAGCGGGAGGTGGTGAGCAGTTCTTC.

V is TRBV14 and J is TRBJ2-1; D tentatively fits TRBD1 or TRBD2 (5 bases each). Germline V gene lookup returns CDR1 SGHDN and CDR2 FVKESK. This CDR3 comprises 15 residues. V dropped 4 bases and J dropped 7 bases, with 17 bases sitting between them. CDR3 DNA: TGTGCCAGCAGCCCCCGGGACGCCCTGGGGAATGAGCAGTTCTTC. Protein: CASSPRDALGNEQFF. The whole variable domain, filled in from reference TRBV14 and TRBJ2-1, reads EAGVTQFPSHSVIEKGQTVTLRCDPISGHDNLYWYRRVMGKEIKFLLHFVKESKQDESGMPNNRFLAERTGGTYSTLKVQPAELEDSGVYFCASSPRDALGNEQFFGPGTRLTVL.

This chain uses TRBV28 with TRBJ2-3; 11 bases agree with TRBD2. The CDR3 contains 15 residues. Per the germline V gene, CDR1 is MDHEN and CDR2 is SYDVKM. V lost 5 bases, J lost 3 bases, and 4 bases stayed unmatched. The CDR3 DNA is TGTGCCAGCAGTCCTATAGCGGGAGGGACAGATACGCAGTATTTT. Translation: CASSPIAGGTDTQYF.

The chain carries TRBV11-3 and TRBJ2-1, with D perhaps matching TRBD2 (7 bases). This CDR3 has 16 amino acids. Germline loops: CDR1 SGHNT, CDR2 YENEEA. The germline V and J ends were trimmed by 5 bases and 0 bases, with 14 bases remaining between them. The CDR3 bases are TGTGCCAGCAGCGGGGGGGCGTTGAGCTCCTACAATGAGCAGTTCTTC. Its protein product is CASSGGALSSYNEQFF.

On this clone itself: Other DNA sequences of this sample code for an identical CDR3. The chain employs TRBV18 and TRBJ1-4, with 7 bases lining up with TRBD1. V was clipped by 1 base and J by 5 bases; unmatched bases: 1. In germline, CDR1 is KGHSH, CDR2 LQKENI. This CDR3 is built from 14 residues. This chain's CDR3 is CASSPRQGNEKLFF. The DNA for the CDR3 is TGTGCCAGCTCACCACGACAGGGAAATGAAAAACTGTTTTTT.

V usage is TRBV2 and J usage is TRBJ1-1, with 7 positions matching TRBD1. V lost 8 bases to trimming and J lost 1 base; unmatched junction nucleotides: 4. The CDR3 sequence is 13 residues long. Germline V gene lookup returns CDR1 SNHLY and CDR2 FYNNEI. The CDR3 DNA reads TGTGCCAGCCACGACAGGGAGAACACTGAAGCTTTCTTT. It is translated as CASHDRENTEAFF.

This chain connects TRBV28 to TRBJ2-7; D is possibly TRBD2 (6 bases). The germline V and J ends were trimmed by 6 bases and 3 bases, with 12 bases remaining between them. CDR1 is MDHEN, CDR2 SYDVKM, per germline. The CDR3 covers 13 residues. CDR3 nucleotide sequence: TGTGCCAGCAGCCCTCTCGGGGGCTACGAGCAGTACTTC. Translation: CASSPLGGYEQYF.

The V and J genes are TRBV12-5 and TRBJ2-3, with TRBD1 matching 7 bases. J was trimmed by 3 bases and V by 7 bases; bases with no gene match: 10. Looked up from germline, CDR1 is LGHNT and CDR2 is FRNRAP. The CDR3 covers 15 residues. In DNA, the CDR3 is TGTGCTAGTGCCTTACAGGGGCCGGGTACAGATACGCAGTATTTT. Amino acid sequence: CASALQGPGTDTQYF.

CDR3 amino acids: CASSRSPMYEQYF. The CDR3 DNA sequence: TGTGCCAGCAGCCGAAGCCCAATGTACGAGCAGTACTTC. This rearrangement joins TRBV7-3 to TRBJ2-5; no clear D. The J call may be incorrect, as the DNA end agrees better with TRBJ2-7. This CDR3 has 13 amino acids. Germline assignment: CDR1 SGHTA and CDR2 FQGTGA.

As for this clone: Other DNA sequences within the sample encode an identical CDR3. The chain carries TRBV5-1 and TRBJ2-2; no definite D call. V shed 3 bases and J shed 1 base, with 4 bases lying between them. The germline V gene encodes CDR1 SGHRS and CDR2 YFSETQ. The CDR3 totals 13 residues. The CDR3, as DNA: TGCGCCAGCAGCTCCGGGAACACCGGGGAGCTGTTTTTT. It codes for CASSSGNTGELFF.

The chain has TRBV7-9 and TRBJ2-7, with D possibly TRBD1 on 5 matching bases. This CDR3 contains 15 residues. CDR1 and CDR2 from the germline V gene are SEHNR and FQNEAQ (reference sequence). The V end lost 5 bases, the J end lost 4 bases, and 18 bases lay between the germline ends. The CDR3 sequence: CASSPRDTTLYEQYF. Written as DNA, the CDR3 is TGTGCCAGCAGCCCCAGGGATACTACTCTATACGAGCAGTACTTC.

This chain links TRBV5-4 with TRBJ1-2, with D unclear. Trimming removed 3 bases from V and 0 bases from J, with 9 bases in between. This CDR3 region has 14 residues. Germline CDR1 SGHNT, CDR2 YYREEE (reference sequence). The CDR3 DNA follows: TGTGCCAGCAGCTATGAAAATTCTAACTATGGCTACACCTTC. This encodes CASSYENSNYGYTF.

The J gene is TRBJ2-1, the V gene TRBV20-1; no clear D. Germline V CDR1 and CDR2: DFQATT, SNEGSKA (reference sequence). Deletions cut 1 base from V and 10 bases from J, with 8 bases between. This CDR3 region has 11 residues. CDR3 protein: CSARVGAEQFF. The CDR3 DNA follows: TGCAGTGCTAGAGTCGGAGCCGAGCAGTTCTTC.